This T cell receptor beta chain was retrieved from a study of cytomegalovirus exposure and HLA in healthy donors. Amplification used 60 Vbeta primers and 13 Jbeta primers. The protocol was immunoSEQ multiplex PCR, while the TCRdb copy is restricted to in-frame clones and leaves out a portion. In the table there are 220,000 or so clones, 70% to 80% of which are singletons. The TCR sequence derives from a woman in her twenties or thirties in good health and CMV-seronegative. The sample was PBMCs.

The CDR3 protein is CASTPTQGLRSRQPQHF. In nucleotides, the CDR3 is TGTGCCAGTACCCCCACCCAGGGGCTACGGTCGCGTCAGCCCCAGCATTTT. This chain links TRBV19 with TRBJ1-5; a weak D match, TRBD1 (6 bases). With 7 bases removed from V and 6 bases from J, the gap between germline ends came to 25 bases. Per germline, CDR1 LNHDA and CDR2 SQIVND (reference sequence). CDR3 length equals 17 residues.